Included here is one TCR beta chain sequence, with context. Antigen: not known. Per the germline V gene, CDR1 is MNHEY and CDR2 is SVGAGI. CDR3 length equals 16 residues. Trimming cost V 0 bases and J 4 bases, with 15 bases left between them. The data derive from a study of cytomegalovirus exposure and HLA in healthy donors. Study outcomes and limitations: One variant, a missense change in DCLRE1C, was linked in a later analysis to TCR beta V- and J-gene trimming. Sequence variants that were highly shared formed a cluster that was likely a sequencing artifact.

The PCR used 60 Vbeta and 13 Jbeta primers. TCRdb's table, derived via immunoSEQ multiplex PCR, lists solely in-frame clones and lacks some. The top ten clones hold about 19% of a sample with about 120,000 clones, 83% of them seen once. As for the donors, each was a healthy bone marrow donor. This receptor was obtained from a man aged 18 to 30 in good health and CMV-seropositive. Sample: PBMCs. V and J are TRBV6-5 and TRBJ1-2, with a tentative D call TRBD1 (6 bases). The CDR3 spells CASSYSAGADSYGYTF. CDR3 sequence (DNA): TGTGCCAGCAGTTACTCAGCAGGGGCGGATAGCTATGGCTACACCTTC.